This TCR beta chain was identified in a study of identical twins. MiXCR was run by TCRdb on the 5' RACE reads, yielding one entry per CDR3 protein. This sample has about 530,000 distinct CDR3 sequences; 13% to 15% occur once, and the top ten carry nearly 0.45%. The length of the CDR3 is 17 residues. J was trimmed by 8 bases and V by 3 bases; bases with no gene match: 13. Germline loops: CDR1 SEHNR, CDR2 FQNEAQ (reference sequence). Another study also made use of these data, one on yellow fever vaccine responses in identical twins. As that study records: Twins' vaccine T cell response reportedly gave the appearance of partial convergence and partial personalization.

Material for sequencing was CD4+ T cells sorted from blood. The gene calls are TRBV7-9 and TRBJ1-6; 7 bases fit TRBD1. The clonotype originates from a woman between 18 and 30 years old in good health. CDR3 nucleotide sequence: TGTGCCAGCAGCTTCGGACTAGGGGGCGCCCGGGATTCACCCCTCCACTTT. As protein: CASSFGLGGARDSPLHF.